This is a list of T cell receptor beta chains from one sample in a study of CD8 T cells in Susac syndrome. TCRdb called the immunoSEQ multiplex PCR reads again in MiXCR, with one record for every CDR3 protein. The table shows about 150,000 distinct CDR3 sequences, with around 95% occurring only once. Sequencing input: CD4+ T cells from PBMCs. Receptors originate from a human donor with Susac syndrome. Each CDR3 is given with its conserved first and last residue. A D gene is named only where the DNA matches it firmly. Clone size, where shown, is once, few, many, or a class for clones that have expanded.

CDR3 DNA,CDR3 protein,V gene,J gene,clone size,D gene
TGTGCCAGCAGTGACGGGCCCTATGGCTACACCTTC,CASSDGPYGYTF,TRBV25-1,TRBJ1-2,.,.
TGTGCCAGCAGCTCATACAGGGTAACCGGGGAGCTGTTTTTT,CASSSYRVTGELFF,TRBV7-2,TRBJ2-2,.,.
TGCAGTGCTAGGGTGGGGGCGCGAGGCTACACCTTC,CSARVGARGYTF,TRBV20-1,TRBJ1-2,.,.
TGTGCCAGCAGCCAAGGGACCGGGGGAGGCTACACCTTC,CASSQGTGGGYTF,TRBV4-2,TRBJ1-2,once,.
TGCAGTGCTAGAGATGGACAGTCCCTCCTTGCATCTCAGCCCCAGCATTTT,CSARDGQSLLASQPQHF,TRBV20-1,TRBJ1-5,.,.
TGTGCCAGCAGTTTAACTAGCGGGGGAAGGAACGAGCAGTACTTC,CASSLTSGGRNEQYF,TRBV6-2/TRBV6-3,TRBJ2-7,.,TRBD2
TGCAGTGCTAGAGATATCTTCGGACGGGGGGGAATCTACGAGCAGTACTTC,CSARDIFGRGGIYEQYF,TRBV20-1,TRBJ2-7,once,TRBD2
TGTGCCAGCAGCCAAAAGAACACTGAAGCTTTCTTT,CASSQKNTEAFF,TRBV3-1,TRBJ1-1,.,.
TGTGCCATCAAAGGGACTAGCGGCGACCGAGAGACCCAGTACTTC,CAIKGTSGDRETQYF,TRBV10-3,TRBJ2-5,.,TRBD2
TGTGCCAGCAGCTTCGGCAGGGATGGGTCACCCCTCCACTTT,CASSFGRDGSPLHF,TRBV7-3,TRBJ1-6,.,.
TGCAGTGCTAGAGATAATGCGTTGGTGGGCTACGAGCAGTACTTC,CSARDNALVGYEQYF,TRBV20-1,TRBJ2-7,.,.
TGTGCCAGCAGTATCCAGGGGACAGGGTGGGTAAAGCAGTATTTC,CASSIQGTGWVKQYF,TRBV25-1,TRBJ2-7,once,TRBD1
TGTGCCAGCAGTTTCGGGGTCTCTGGAAACACCATATATTTT,CASSFGVSGNTIYF,TRBV7-9,TRBJ1-3,.,.
TGCAGTGCTTCCCGGACTAGCGGGGGGGCCATGGGCAATGAGCAGTTCTTC,CSASRTSGGAMGNEQFF,TRBV20-1,TRBJ2-1,.,TRBD2
TGCAGTGCACCGGACAGGGAAAACATTCAGTACTTC,CSAPDRENIQYF,TRBV20-1,TRBJ2-4,.,TRBD1
TGTGCCAGCAGCTTAGCCGGAGGGGGTTACACCTACGAGCAGTACTTC,CASSLAGGGYTYEQYF,TRBV7-9,TRBJ2-7,.,.
TGTGCCAGCACCGCGACAGGGGCCTCCGGAGAGCAGTACTTC,CASTATGASGEQYF,TRBV21-1,TRBJ2-7,once,.
TGTGCCAGCAGTGAATTGGGGGGTTATGGCTACACCTTC,CASSELGGYGYTF,TRBV25-1,TRBJ1-2,.,.
TGCAGTGCTAGTAACGGGCGGACGGGTAAAGAGACCCAGTACTTC,CSASNGRTGKETQYF,TRBV20-1,TRBJ2-5,.,.
TGCAGCGTGCGACTAGCGGGGGGCCATGGTGAGCAGTTCTTC,CSVRLAGGHGEQFF,TRBV29-1,TRBJ2-1,.,TRBD2
TGTGCCACCCGTTCCCGGTTCAGCGGGGGGGATACGCAGTATTTT,CATRSRFSGGDTQYF,TRBV12-3/TRBV12-4,TRBJ2-3,.,TRBD2
TGCGCCAGCAGTCAATCTATCAGTGGAGACTACGAGCAGTACTTC,CASSQSISGDYEQYF,TRBV23-1,TRBJ2-7,.,.
TGTGCCAGCAGCGTCAAAGGGGGCACCGGGGAGCTGTTTTTT,CASSVKGGTGELFF,TRBV9,TRBJ2-2,.,.
TGTGCCAGCAGCTTAGCACAGGGCAGGAGGAACATTCAGTACTTC,CASSLAQGRRNIQYF,TRBV7-9,TRBJ2-4,.,.
TGCAGTGCAGAGCGGACCGGTAGCACAGATACGCAGTATTTT,CSAERTGSTDTQYF,TRBV20-1,TRBJ2-3,.,.
TGTGCCAGCAGCCGACAACCGGGGAATTCACCCCTCCACTTT,CASSRQPGNSPLHF,TRBV11-2,TRBJ1-6,once,.
TGCAGTGCTAGAGCTAGGGGGGTCTTGGGGCCCCAGTACTTC,CSARARGVLGPQYF,TRBV20-1,TRBJ2-5,.,.
TGCAGTGCTAGACCCTGGGGACGGGGGCTCGTAGGGGAGACCCAGTACTTC,CSARPWGRGLVGETQYF,TRBV20-1,TRBJ2-5,.,.
TGCAGTGCTGGAGAGGGGGCCTCCTACGAGCAGTACTTC,CSAGEGASYEQYF,TRBV20-1,TRBJ2-7,.,TRBD1
TGTGCCAGCAGCTTAGGGACAGGGGCCACTGAAGCTTTCTTT,CASSLGTGATEAFF,TRBV7-9,TRBJ1-1,.,TRBD1
TGCGCCAGCAGCCCTCAGGGTCCCTACAATGAGCAGTTCTTC,CASSPQGPYNEQFF,TRBV5-1,TRBJ2-1,.,.
TGTGCCAGCAGCACCAGGGGGTTGAACACTGAAGCTTTCTTT,CASSTRGLNTEAFF,TRBV5-4,TRBJ1-1,.,TRBD1
TGCAGTGCTCTTGCGGGTGGCTACACCTTC,CSALAGGYTF,TRBV20-1,TRBJ1-2,.,.
TGTGCCAGCAGCTTAGGACAGGGGGGACAGCCCCAGCATTTT,CASSLGQGGQPQHF,TRBV7-9,TRBJ1-5,few,TRBD1
TGTGCCAGCAGAGCCGGGACAGGGGGCTACGAGCAGTACTTC,CASRAGTGGYEQYF,TRBV12-3/TRBV12-4,TRBJ2-7,.,TRBD1
TGCAGCGTCCTGACCCACTTAGAGCAGTTCTTC,CSVLTHLEQFF,TRBV29-1,TRBJ2-1,.,.
TGTGCCAGCAGCCAAGAAGGGGCAGGGGCGGAGTTCGGTGAAAAACTGTTTTTT,CASSQEGAGAEFGEKLFF,TRBV4-2,TRBJ1-4,.,.
TGTGCCAGCAGTTCCTGGGGGCGGGGTCAGCCCCAGCATTTT,CASSSWGRGQPQHF,TRBV12-3/TRBV12-4,TRBJ1-5,.,.
TGTGCCAGCAGTAACCGGGACAGGGGCTCTGGAAACACCATATATTTT,CASSNRDRGSGNTIYF,TRBV6-6,TRBJ1-3,.,TRBD1
TGCGCCAGCAGTCCCCCGGGGGGAGGCGAGCAGTACTTC,CASSPPGGGEQYF,TRBV5-1,TRBJ2-7,.,TRBD2
TGTGCCAGCAGCCTGCGGGAGGTCCTCTCTGGGGCCAACGTCCTGACTTTC,CASSLREVLSGANVLTF,TRBV7-8,TRBJ2-6,.,TRBD2
TGCAGCGTGAAGGCGCGGGGGGCTCGTTCACCCCTCCACTTT,CSVKARGARSPLHF,TRBV29-1,TRBJ1-6,once,.
TGTGCCAGCAGCCACATACATGCAAATACGCAGTATTTT,CASSHIHANTQYF,TRBV3-1,TRBJ2-3,.,.
TGTGCCAGCAGTGAGGGACAGGGTCCTTCCAATGAGCAGTTCTTC,CASSEGQGPSNEQFF,TRBV12-3/TRBV12-4,TRBJ2-1,.,TRBD1
TGCAGCGTTGGTAAGCGGATCGTCACTGAAGCTTTCTTT,CSVGKRIVTEAFF,TRBV29-1,TRBJ1-1,.,.
TGCGCCAGCAGCCGATATAGACAGGACAATCAGCCCCAGCATTTT,CASSRYRQDNQPQHF,TRBV4-1,TRBJ1-5,.,.
TGTGCCAGCAGTTTCCAACAAACCTTCACTGAAGCTTTCTTT,CASSFQQTFTEAFF,TRBV12-3/TRBV12-4,TRBJ1-1,.,.
TGCAGTGCTAATACAAGGACAGCTAACTACGAGCAGTACTTC,CSANTRTANYEQYF,TRBV20-1,TRBJ2-7,.,.
TGTGCCAGCACCCATTGGGGGTCCGGGGAGCTGTTTTTT,CASTHWGSGELFF,TRBV6-2/TRBV6-3,TRBJ2-2,.,.
TGTGCTAGTGGTCAGGGCTTTAGCAATCAGCCCCAGCATTTT,CASGQGFSNQPQHF,TRBV12-5,TRBJ1-5,.,.
TGTGCCAGTGCGCGTCTTTATTCCGGGGAGACCCAGTACTTC,CASARLYSGETQYF,TRBV7-2,TRBJ2-5,.,.
TGTGCCAGCAGCCAAGATCCGGGTATCACTGAAGCTTTCTTT,CASSQDPGITEAFF,TRBV3-1,TRBJ1-1,once,.
TGTGCCAGCAGCCCGCAGGGGACTAAGGGAGAGACCCAGTACTTC,CASSPQGTKGETQYF,TRBV5-4,TRBJ2-5,.,.
TGTGCCAGCAGCTTAGTGAGAAACACCATATATTTT,CASSLVRNTIYF,TRBV7-2,TRBJ1-3,.,.
TGTGCCAGCAGGCGGGACGACCAACAAGAGACCCAGTACTTC,CASRRDDQQETQYF,TRBV5-4,TRBJ2-5,.,.
TGCAGTGCTGCCGGCTCCCCGGGGGCAGATACGCAGTATTTT,CSAAGSPGADTQYF,TRBV20-1,TRBJ2-3,.,.
TGCGCCAGCAGCCCCGCGACTAGCGGGGGGCCGAACTTC,CASSPATSGGPNF,TRBV5-1,TRBJ2-5,.,TRBD2